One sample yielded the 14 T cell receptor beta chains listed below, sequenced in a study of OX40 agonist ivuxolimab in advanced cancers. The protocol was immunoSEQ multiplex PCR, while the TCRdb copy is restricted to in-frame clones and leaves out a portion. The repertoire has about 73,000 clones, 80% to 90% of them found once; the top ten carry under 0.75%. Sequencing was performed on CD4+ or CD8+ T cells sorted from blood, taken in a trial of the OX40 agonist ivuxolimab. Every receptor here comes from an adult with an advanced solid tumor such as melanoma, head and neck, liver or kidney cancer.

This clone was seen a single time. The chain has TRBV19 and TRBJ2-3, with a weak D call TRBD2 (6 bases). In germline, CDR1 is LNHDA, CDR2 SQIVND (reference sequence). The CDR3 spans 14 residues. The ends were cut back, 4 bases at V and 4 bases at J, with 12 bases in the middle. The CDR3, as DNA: TGTGCCAGTAGTACCCGGGACTGGCCAGATACGCAGTATTTT. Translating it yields CASSTRDWPDTQYF.

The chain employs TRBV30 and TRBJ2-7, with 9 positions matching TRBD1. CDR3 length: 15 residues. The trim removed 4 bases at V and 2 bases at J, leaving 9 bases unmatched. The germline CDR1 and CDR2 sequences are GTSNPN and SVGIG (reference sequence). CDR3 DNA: TGTGCCTGGACGGGACAGGGTAGTAATACCTACGAGCAGTACTTC. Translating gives CAWTGQGSNTYEQYF.

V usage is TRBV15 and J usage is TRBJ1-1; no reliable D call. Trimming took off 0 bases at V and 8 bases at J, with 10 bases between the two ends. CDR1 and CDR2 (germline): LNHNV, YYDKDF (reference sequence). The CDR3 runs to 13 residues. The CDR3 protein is CATSRERSTEAFF. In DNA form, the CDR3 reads TGTGCCACCAGCAGAGAAAGATCGACAGAAGCTTTCTTT.

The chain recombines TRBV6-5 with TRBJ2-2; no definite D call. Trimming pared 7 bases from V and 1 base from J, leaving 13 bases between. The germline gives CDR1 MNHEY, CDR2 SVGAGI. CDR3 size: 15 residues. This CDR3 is CASKLRQLNTGELFF. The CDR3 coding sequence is TGTGCCAGCAAATTAAGGCAGTTGAACACCGGGGAGCTGTTTTTT.

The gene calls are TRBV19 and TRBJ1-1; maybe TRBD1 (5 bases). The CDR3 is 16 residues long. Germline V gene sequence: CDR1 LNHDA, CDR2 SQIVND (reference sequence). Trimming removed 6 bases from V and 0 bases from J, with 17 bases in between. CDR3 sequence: CASSTGGDSVNTEAFF. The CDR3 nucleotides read TGTGCCAGTAGCACAGGTGGGGACTCCGTGAACACTGAAGCTTTCTTT. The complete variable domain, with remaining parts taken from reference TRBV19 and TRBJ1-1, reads DGGITQSPKYLFRKEGQNVTLSCEQNLNHDAMYWYRQDPGQGLRLIYYSQIVNDFQKGDIAEGYSVSREKKESFPLTVTSAQKNPTAFYLCASSTGGDSVNTEAFFGQGTRLTVV.

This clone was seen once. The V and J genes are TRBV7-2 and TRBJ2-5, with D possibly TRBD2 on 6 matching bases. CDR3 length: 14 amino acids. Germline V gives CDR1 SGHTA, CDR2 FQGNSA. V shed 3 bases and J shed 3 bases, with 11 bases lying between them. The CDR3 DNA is TGTGCCAGCAGCTTCGGTAGCGGAGAAGAGACCCAGTACTTC. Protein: CASSFGSGEETQYF.

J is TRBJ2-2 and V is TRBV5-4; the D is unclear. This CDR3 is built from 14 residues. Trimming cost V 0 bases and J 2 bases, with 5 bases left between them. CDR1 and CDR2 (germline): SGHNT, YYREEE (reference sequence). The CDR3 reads CASSLEGNTGELFF. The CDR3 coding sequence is TGTGCCAGCAGCTTGGAGGGTAACACCGGGGAGCTGTTTTTT.

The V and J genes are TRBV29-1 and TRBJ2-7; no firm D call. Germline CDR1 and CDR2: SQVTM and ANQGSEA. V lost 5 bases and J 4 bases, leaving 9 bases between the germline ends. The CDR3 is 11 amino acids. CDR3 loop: CSVTALYEQYF. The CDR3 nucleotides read TGCAGCGTTACAGCTCTATACGAGCAGTACTTC.

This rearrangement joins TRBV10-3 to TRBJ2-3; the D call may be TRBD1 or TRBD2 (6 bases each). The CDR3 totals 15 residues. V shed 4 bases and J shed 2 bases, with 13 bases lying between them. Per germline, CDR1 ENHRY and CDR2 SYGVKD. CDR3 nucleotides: TGTGCCATCAGTGCAAGACAGGACTACACAGATACGCAGTATTTT. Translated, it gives CAISARQDYTDTQYF.

The CDR3 loop reads CASSQTSPNTGELFF. The CDR3 DNA reads TGTGCCAGCAGCCAGACTAGCCCCAACACCGGGGAGCTGTTTTTT. V is TRBV14 and J is TRBJ2-2; TRBD2 aligns across 7 bases. The ends lost 3 bases at V and 2 bases at J; junction bases unmatched: 3. From germline, CDR1 is SGHDN and CDR2 FVKESK. There are 15 residues in the CDR3. Combining the CDR3 with reference TRBV14 and TRBJ2-2 gives the whole variable domain EAGVTQFPSHSVIEKGQTVTLRCDPISGHDNLYWYRRVMGKEIKFLLHFVKESKQDESGMPNNRFLAERTGGTYSTLKVQPAELEDSGVYFCASSQTSPNTGELFFGEGSRLTVL.

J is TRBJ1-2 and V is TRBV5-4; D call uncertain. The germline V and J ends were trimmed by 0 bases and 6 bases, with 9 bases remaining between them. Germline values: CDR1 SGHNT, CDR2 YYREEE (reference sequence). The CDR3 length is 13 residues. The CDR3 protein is CASSLAGIDGYTF. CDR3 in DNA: TGTGCCAGCAGCTTGGCGGGGATAGATGGCTACACCTTC.

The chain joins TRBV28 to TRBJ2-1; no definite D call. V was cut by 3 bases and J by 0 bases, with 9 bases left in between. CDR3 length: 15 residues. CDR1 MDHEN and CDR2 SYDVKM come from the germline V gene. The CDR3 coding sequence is TGTGCCAGCAGTTTGGGCCGAGCCTCCTACAATGAGCAGTTCTTC. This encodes CASSLGRASYNEQFF.

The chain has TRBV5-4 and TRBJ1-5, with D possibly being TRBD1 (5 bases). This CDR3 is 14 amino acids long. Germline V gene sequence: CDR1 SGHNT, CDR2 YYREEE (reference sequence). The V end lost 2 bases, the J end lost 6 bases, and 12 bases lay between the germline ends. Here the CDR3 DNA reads TGTGCCAGCAGCTTATGGGGGTCAGGTCAGCCCCAGCATTTT. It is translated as CASSLWGSGQPQHF.

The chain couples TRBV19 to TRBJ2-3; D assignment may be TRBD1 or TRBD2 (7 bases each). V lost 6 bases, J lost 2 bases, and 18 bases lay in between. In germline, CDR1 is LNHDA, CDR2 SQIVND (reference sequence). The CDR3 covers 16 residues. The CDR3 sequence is CASRPRQGGFTDTQYF. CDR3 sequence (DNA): TGTGCCAGTAGACCCCGACAGGGAGGGTTCACAGATACGCAGTATTTT.